The 7 T cell receptor beta chains below all came from one sample that was sequenced in a study of CD4 T cells in relation to SARS-CoV-2 and coronaviruses. Their specific antigens are unknown. Sequenced by immunoSEQ multiplex PCR; TCRdb stores in-frame clones only, minus some. The sample has fewer than 20,000 clones, about 74% seen once; the top ten hold 25% to 35%. Unexposed donor CD4+ T cells date from about 2010-2019, before the COVID-19 pandemic. After roughly ten days of culture, CD4+ T cells were isolated. Sequencing input: CD4+ T cells from PBMCs, cultured in vitro. Receptor source: a human donor in good health.

The chain carries TRBV18 and TRBJ2-1; no reliable D call. With 3 bases removed from V and 1 base from J, the gap between germline ends came to 7 bases. The CDR3 has 14 amino acids. The germline V gene encodes CDR1 KGHSH and CDR2 LQKENI. This chain's CDR3 is CASSPSRSYNEQFF. DNA for the CDR3: TGTGCCAGCTCACCGTCTCGTTCCTACAATGAGCAGTTCTTC.

The rearrangement joins TRBV3-1 (or the pseudogene TRBV3-2) to TRBJ2-6; no clear D. Germline CDR1 LGHDT, CDR2 YNNKEL (reference sequence). The V end was cut by 0 bases, the J end by 2 bases, with 2 bases between. The CDR3 runs to 14 residues. This CDR3 reads CASSQDTGANVLTF. The DNA of the CDR3 is TGTGCCAGCAGCCAAGACACTGGGGCCAACGTCCTGACTTTC.

The gene calls are TRBV19 and TRBJ1-5; a weak D match, TRBD1 (5 bases). The CDR3 length is 19 residues. Germline V lookup: CDR1 LNHDA, CDR2 SQIVND (reference sequence). V dropped 5 bases and J dropped 2 bases, with 25 bases sitting between them. This CDR3 is CASSFYGLGVRIGNQPQHF. The CDR3 DNA follows: TGTGCCAGTAGTTTCTACGGGTTGGGGGTACGTATTGGCAATCAGCCCCAGCATTTT.

The chain carries TRBV29-1 and TRBJ2-7, with D perhaps matching TRBD2 (10 bases). This CDR3 spans 21 amino acids. Germline lookup yields CDR1 SQVTM and CDR2 ANQGSEA. V was cut by 4 bases and J by 7 bases, with 41 bases left in between. CDR3 DNA sequence: TGCAGCGTTGGAGATCGTTTTTTTCGTTCACAGGGGGCTAGCGGGAGCTATGAGCAGTACTTC. Translating it yields CSVGDRFFRSQGASGSYEQYF.

V gene TRBV7-9 combines with J gene TRBJ1-5; TRBD1 might be the D (6 bases). The CDR3 is made up of 17 amino acids. V was clipped by 5 bases and J by 0 bases, with 17 bases between them. CDR1 is SEHNR and CDR2 is FQNEAQ in the germline V gene (reference sequence). This CDR3 reads CASSPHGGGNSNQPQHF. CDR3 DNA: TGTGCCAGCAGCCCACACGGAGGGGGGAATAGCAATCAGCCCCAGCATTTT.

V usage is TRBV5-1 and J usage is TRBJ2-5, with no clear D. The CDR3 covers 12 residues. The V gene lost 4 bases and the J gene lost 1 base, with 5 bases spanning the gap. The germline V gene has CDR1 SGHRS and CDR2 YFSETQ. DNA for the CDR3: TGCGCCAGCAGCCGTTCCCAAGAGACCCAGTACTTC. Translation: CASSRSQETQYF.

This chain links TRBV3-1 (or the pseudogene TRBV3-2) with TRBJ2-5; tentative D call: TRBD2 (6 bases). Germline values: CDR1 LGHDT, CDR2 YNNKEL (reference sequence). V shed 1 base and J shed 2 bases, with 11 bases lying between them. This CDR3 region has 15 residues. The CDR3: CASSQGVAAQETQYF. Written as DNA, the CDR3 is TGTGCCAGCAGCCAAGGGGTAGCGGCACAAGAGACCCAGTACTTC.